There are a few counts of the clone carrying this T cell receptor beta chain. Its matching antigen is unknown. The data belong to a study of T cell repertoires in cytomegalovirus infection. A single record per CDR3 protein comes from TCRdb applying MiXCR to the reads. The table records 750,000 to 900,000 distinct CDR3 sequences, under 35% of them present only once. Study-level points and caveats: Individuals carrying CMV plus the relevant HLA were identified by cumulative frequency of public TCR beta families.

The receptor's source is a human donor in good health (CMV status not recorded). Some clones in this sample may be carry-over from other donors' samples. This material consisted of cultured CD8+ T cells from PBMCs, taken from culture after CMV antigen stimulation.

The CDR3 protein is CASSQGTSEYNEQFF. The CDR3 DNA reads as TGCGCCAGCAGCCAAGGGACTAGCGAGTACAATGAGCAGTTCTTC. The chain links TRBV4-1 to TRBJ2-1, with 9 bases matching TRBD2. The CDR3 contains 15 residues. From germline, CDR1 is MGHRA and CDR2 YSYEKL. V lost 1 base, J lost 4 bases, and 2 bases stayed unmatched.